This T cell receptor (beta chain) was sequenced during a study of blood T cell repertoires in COVID-19. Whole-study context: Samples taken during acute and convalescent COVID-19 were collected in the United States, Italy and Spain.

The assay was immunoSEQ multiplex PCR, and TCRdb's table has in-frame clones only and misses some. The sample yields around 200,000 clones, roughly 80% seen once. The V end lost 8 bases, the J end lost 5 bases, and 14 bases lay between the germline ends. The CDR3 extends over 14 amino acids. The V gene's germline CDR1 is KGHDR and CDR2 SFDVKD. This chain links TRBV24-1 with TRBJ1-4, with D possibly matching TRBD1 (6 bases). The sample was peripheral blood. The source of this sequence is a human donor in a cohort sampled during active COVID-19. CDR3 loop: CATKTGNENEKLFF. CDR3 DNA: TGTGCCACCAAAACAGGGAACGAAAATGAAAAACTGTTTTTT.